Below, 30 T cell receptor beta chains from the same sample are listed, as sequenced in a study of blood T cell repertoires in COVID-19. Repertoires were generated with immunoSEQ multiplex PCR, while TCRdb's copy carries only in-frame clones and drops some. The repertoire holds approximately 200,000 clones, around nine tenths seen once, with 1.1% in the top ten. Input material: peripheral blood. The receptors stem from a man aged 25 to 40 with acute or convalescent COVID-19.

The chain carries TRBV2 and TRBJ2-2; unclear D gene. The CDR3 is 15 residues long. Trimming took off 5 bases at V and 4 bases at J, with 14 bases between the two ends. Germline V gene sequence: CDR1 SNHLY, CDR2 FYNNEI. For the CDR3, the DNA is TGTGCCAGCAGTCAGACCACGTCTAGCACCGGGGAGCTGTTTTTT. Translating it yields CASSQTTSSTGELFF.

V usage is TRBV3-1 (or the pseudogene TRBV3-2) and J usage is TRBJ1-5; D possibly corresponds to TRBD1 (6 bases). The CDR3 has 15 amino acids. From germline, CDR1 is LGHDT and CDR2 YNNKEL (reference sequence). V gave up 4 bases and J gave up 7 bases, with 17 bases separating them. The CDR3 protein is CASSPNPGGGQPQHF. CDR3 bases: TGTGCCAGCAGCCCTAATCCGGGGGGCGGCCAGCCCCAGCATTTT.

V usage is TRBV12-5 and J usage is TRBJ1-3, with unresolved D. Trimming cost V 5 bases and J 2 bases, with 10 bases left between them. This CDR3 comprises 14 residues. The germline V gene has CDR1 LGHNT and CDR2 FRNRAP. As DNA, the CDR3 is TGTGCTAGTGGTCGGAGGTTAACTGGAAACACCATATATTTT. Translated: CASGRRLTGNTIYF.

The chain recombines TRBV15 with TRBJ1-2; the match to TRBD1 covers 8 bases. Germline trimming cut 0 bases from V and 4 bases from J; bases unmatched to any gene: 4. Germline V gives CDR1 LNHNV, CDR2 YYDKDF (reference sequence). This CDR3 comprises 15 residues. The CDR3: CATSREGQGFYGYTF. In DNA, the CDR3 is TGTGCCACCAGCAGAGAAGGACAGGGTTTCTATGGCTACACCTTC.

The chain recombines TRBV7-9 with TRBJ1-1; D not certain. Trimming removed 6 bases from V and 0 bases from J, with 11 bases in between. This CDR3 has 14 residues. Germline V lookup: CDR1 SEHNR, CDR2 FQNEAQ (reference sequence). Here the CDR3 reads CASSQRQVNTEAFF. In nucleotides, the CDR3 is TGTGCCAGCAGTCAACGCCAGGTGAACACTGAAGCTTTCTTT.

The J gene is TRBJ2-3, the V gene TRBV5-5; TRBD2 matches 12 bases. This CDR3 has 18 amino acids. The J segment lost 6 bases and the V segment lost 2 bases, leaving 13 bases of the junction unmatched. The germline CDR1 and CDR2 sequences are SGHKS and YYEKEE (reference sequence). CDR3 loop: CASSFEWRTSGMGDTQYF. The CDR3 coding sequence is TGTGCCAGCAGCTTCGAGTGGCGGACTAGCGGGATGGGGGATACGCAGTATTTT.

The chain recombines TRBV5-1 with TRBJ2-2; perhaps TRBD1 as D (6 bases). The CDR3 runs 16 residues. Between the trimmed V and J ends, which lost 4 bases and 4 bases, there was a span of 17 bases. Germline lookup yields CDR1 SGHRS and CDR2 YFSETQ. CDR3 loop: CASSRRGGQFTGELFF. The CDR3 bases are TGCGCCAGCAGCAGAAGGGGTGGACAGTTCACCGGGGAGCTGTTTTTT. Full variable domain (rest looked up from reference TRBV5-1 and TRBJ2-2): KAGVTQTPRYLIKTRGQQVTLSCSPISGHRSVSWYQQTPGQGLQFLFEYFSETQRNKGNFPGRFSGRQFSNSRSEMNVSTLELGDSALYLCASSRRGGQFTGELFFGEGSRLTVL.

This sequence joins TRBV12-3 or TRBV12-4 and TRBJ1-5; D unclear. The CDR3 has 13 amino acids. V lost 2 bases and J 6 bases, leaving 8 bases between the germline ends. CDR3 bases: TGTGCCAGCAGTTTACGGGTGGGTCAGCCCCAGCATTTT. Encoded protein: CASSLRVGQPQHF.

This clone was recorded a few times. The chain has TRBV2 and TRBJ1-1; the D is unclear. Trimming took off 2 bases at V and 0 bases at J, with 4 bases between the two ends. Germline V gene sequence: CDR1 SNHLY, CDR2 FYNNEI. This CDR3 comprises 13 residues. The CDR3 spells CASSEIMNTEAFF. Written as DNA, the CDR3 is TGTGCCAGCAGTGAAATAATGAACACTGAAGCTTTCTTT.

The chain links TRBV19 to TRBJ2-5, with 10 nucleotides matching TRBD1. Germline V gene lookup returns CDR1 LNHDA and CDR2 SQIVND (reference sequence). V lost 10 bases and J lost 7; bases outside the gene matches: 12. There are 14 residues in the CDR3. CDR3 sequence (DNA): TGTGCCACCTGCGACAGGGGGCTGGGAGGGACCCAGTACTTC. Protein product: CATCDRGLGGTQYF. Together with reference TRBV19 and TRBJ2-5, the CDR3 gives the full variable domain: DGGITQSPKYLFRKEGQNVTLSCEQNLNHDAMYWYRQDPGQGLRLIYYSQIVNDFQKGDIAEGYSVSREKKESFPLTVTSAQKNPTAFYLCATCDRGLGGTQYFGPGTRLLVL.

This chain links TRBV7-9 with TRBJ1-1, with D perhaps matching TRBD1 (5 bases). The CDR3 has 13 residues. V lost 5 bases and J lost 3, with 10 bases in between. Germline V lookup: CDR1 SEHNR, CDR2 FQNEAQ (reference sequence). The CDR3 reads CASSPRGYTEAFF. Written as DNA, the CDR3 is TGTGCCAGCAGCCCTAGGGGTTACACTGAAGCTTTCTTT.

The chain carries TRBV7-2 and TRBJ1-5; a weak D match, TRBD1 (6 bases). Trimming left V 5 bases short and J 5 bases short, with 13 bases between. The CDR3 is made up of 14 amino acids. CDR1 is SGHTA, CDR2 FQGNSA, per germline. This CDR3 is CASSTRGGDQPQHF. CDR3 coding DNA: TGTGCCAGCAGCACCCGAGGGGGGGATCAGCCCCAGCATTTT. Drawing the rest from reference TRBV7-2 and TRBJ1-5, the complete variable domain is GAGVSQSPSNKVTEKGKDVELRCDPISGHTALYWYRQSLGQGLEFLIYFQGNSAPDKSGLPSDRFSAERTGGSVSTLTIQRTQQEDSAVYLCASSTRGGDQPQHFGDGTRLSIL.

The chain combines TRBV18 with TRBJ2-2, with 10 bases identical to TRBD1. Per germline, CDR1 KGHSH and CDR2 LQKENI. The CDR3 is 18 residues long. Trimming took 1 base from V and 5 from J; bases not matched to a gene: 10. CDR3 amino acids: CASSPLMPGTGDTGELFF. For the CDR3, the DNA is TGTGCCAGCTCACCACTCATGCCCGGGACAGGGGATACCGGGGAGCTGTTTTTT.

The rearrangement uses TRBV4-1 and TRBJ2-2; TRBD1 agrees at 11 bases. The CDR3 is made up of 15 amino acids. CDR1 is MGHRA, CDR2 YSYEKL, per germline. The J segment lost 4 bases and the V segment lost 4 bases, leaving 2 bases of the junction unmatched. The CDR3 is CASSLGTGGTGELFF. The CDR3 DNA follows: TGCGCCAGCAGCCTAGGGACAGGGGGCACCGGGGAGCTGTTTTTT.

In its sample, this clone was seen once. The chain uses TRBV12-3 or TRBV12-4 and TRBJ1-3, with D perhaps TRBD1 (6 bases). The CDR3 has 12 amino acids. V was shortened by 9 bases and J by 6 bases, with 12 bases between the two germline ends. CDR3 nucleotides: TGTGCCAGGTCCAGGGGTTCAAACACCATATATTTT. It is translated as CARSRGSNTIYF.

V usage is TRBV19 and J usage is TRBJ2-2; 9 bases agree with TRBD1. The length of the CDR3 is 16 residues. V dropped 3 bases and J dropped 4; count of bases not matched to a gene: 6. Germline V lookup: CDR1 LNHDA, CDR2 SQIVND (reference sequence). The CDR3 loop is CASSIWGTGITGELFF. In nucleotides, the CDR3 is TGTGCCAGTAGTATCTGGGGGACAGGGATCACCGGGGAGCTGTTTTTT.

The rearrangement uses TRBV12-3 or TRBV12-4 and TRBJ2-5; perhaps TRBD2 as D (6 bases). The CDR3 extends over 13 amino acids. V gave up 7 bases and J gave up 5 bases, with 14 bases separating them. CDR3 residues: CASTPWDSETQYF. In DNA, the CDR3 is TGTGCCAGCACCCCCTGGGACTCGGAGACCCAGTACTTC.

The chain recombines TRBV7-9 with TRBJ2-2; 10 nucleotides align to TRBD2. Germline CDR1 reads SEHNR; CDR2 reads FQNEAQ (reference sequence). The CDR3 is 16 amino acids. Unmatched junction bases numbered 9, after V lost 5 bases and J lost 6 bases. CDR3 loop: CASSTPSGSISGELFF. CDR3 DNA sequence: TGTGCCAGCAGCACCCCTAGCGGGAGTATCTCCGGGGAGCTGTTTTTT.

A note on this clone: At one boundary the junction diverges from the germline segment, which might be a read error. The chain joins TRBV5-6 to TRBJ1-1; D gene ambiguous. The CDR3 contains 11 residues. The germline V gene has CDR1 SGHDT and CDR2 YYEEEE. CDR3 loop: CASSREIQVSF. The CDR3 DNA sequence: TGTGCCAGCAGCCGTGAGATTCAGGTCTCCTTT.

The V call is TRBV14, the J call TRBJ1-5; D might be TRBD1 (6 bases). Looked up from germline, CDR1 is SGHDN and CDR2 is FVKESK. The CDR3 runs 15 residues. Trimming cost V 0 bases and J 5 bases, with 11 bases left between them. CDR3 nucleotides: TGTGCCAGCAGCCAAGATGGATGGGGGCATCAGCCCCAGCATTTT. Its protein product is CASSQDGWGHQPQHF.

Here the CDR3 reads CAWSSLGTGKRETQYF. DNA of the CDR3: TGTGCCTGGAGTTCCCTCGGGACAGGGAAGCGCGAGACCCAGTACTTC. The chain recombines TRBV30 with TRBJ2-5; the match to TRBD1 covers 9 bases. With V trimmed by 2 bases and J by 5 bases, 12 bases remained unmatched. Germline values: CDR1 GTSNPN, CDR2 SVGIG (reference sequence). CDR3 length equals 16 residues.

This chain joins TRBV28 and TRBJ1-5; D call uncertain. V was shortened by 1 base and J by 10 bases, with 8 bases between the two germline ends. Germline loops: CDR1 MDHEN, CDR2 SYDVKM. This CDR3 is 12 amino acids long. The DNA of the CDR3 is TGTGCCAGCAGTTTATCGCGGCGACCCCAGCATTTT. Translating it yields CASSLSRRPQHF.

This clone was counted a few times. The V gene is TRBV3-1 (or the pseudogene TRBV3-2), the J gene TRBJ2-5, with 8 bases fitting TRBD2. The CDR3 runs to 16 residues. CDR1 and CDR2 from the germline V gene are LGHDT and YNNKEL (reference sequence). Losses at the gene ends were 0 bases for V and 0 bases for J; bases not matched to a gene: 3. The CDR3 nucleotides are TGTGCCAGCAGCCAAGAGGGAGCGGGGGACCAAGAGACCCAGTACTTC. This gives the protein CASSQEGAGDQETQYF.

V gene TRBV19 combines with J gene TRBJ1-2, with D possibly matching TRBD1 (5 bases). In germline, CDR1 is LNHDA, CDR2 SQIVND (reference sequence). The CDR3 consists of 17 residues. V lost 7 bases and J lost 6, with 27 bases in between. The CDR3 here is CASNPRQKSGGADGYTF. The DNA for the CDR3 is TGTGCCAGTAACCCGCGACAGAAATCCGGAGGGGCTGATGGCTACACCTTC.

The V and J genes are TRBV29-1 and TRBJ2-7, with 9 bases fitting TRBD1. This CDR3 region has 13 residues. Trimming cost V 4 bases and J 6 bases; bases outside gene matches: 7. CDR1 is SQVTM, CDR2 ANQGSEA, per germline. Here the CDR3 DNA reads TGCAGCGTTGGGGACAGGGTAGTCTCCGAGCAGTACTTC. Residues: CSVGDRVVSEQYF.

The chain has TRBV18 and TRBJ1-1, with D unclear. Trimming removed 5 bases from V and 1 base from J, with 8 bases in between. Germline V gene data show CDR1 as KGHSH and CDR2 as LQKENI. The CDR3 is made up of 13 amino acids. The CDR3 sequence: CASSTDKNTEAFF. The CDR3 DNA reads as TGTGCCAGCTCAACCGACAAGAACACTGAAGCTTTCTTT.

The gene calls are TRBV6-2 or TRBV6-3 and TRBJ2-3; D remains unclear. The CDR3 contains 17 residues. Trimming shortened V by 6 bases and J by 4 bases, and 23 bases separated the two germline ends. Germline CDR1 and CDR2: MNHEY and SVGEGT. The DNA of the CDR3 is TGTGCCAGCAGCCTTTCTTGGCGGATAATCTCGGCAGATACGCAGTATTTT. Its protein is CASSLSWRIISADTQYF.

The gene calls are TRBV5-1 and TRBJ1-2; 7 bases are shared with TRBD1. Germline CDR1 SGHRS, CDR2 YFSETQ. The CDR3 sequence is 15 residues long. V lost 7 bases to trimming and J lost 3 bases; unmatched junction nucleotides: 12. CDR3 residues: CASYPTGNTYYGYTF. The DNA for the CDR3 is TGCGCCAGCTACCCGACAGGGAATACTTACTATGGCTACACCTTC.

This rearrangement joins TRBV6-5 to TRBJ1-5, with a weak D call TRBD1 (5 bases). Trimming removed 0 bases from V and 7 bases from J, with 13 bases in between. CDR1 and CDR2 from the germline V gene are MNHEY and SVGAGI. CDR3 size: 15 residues. The CDR3 reads CASSYSHRLEQPQHF. DNA for the CDR3: TGTGCCAGCAGTTACTCCCACAGGCTAGAGCAGCCCCAGCATTTT.

In its sample, this clone was seen once. The rearrangement joins TRBV9 to TRBJ2-1; 7 bases fit TRBD1. This CDR3 is 16 amino acids long. Germline V CDR1 and CDR2: SGDLS, YYNGEE. V was clipped by 3 bases and J by 6 bases; unmatched bases: 12. CDR3 in DNA: TGTGCCAGCAGCGCTCGTTGGTCAGGGGGATCCAATGAGCAGTTCTTC. Translation gives CASSARWSGGSNEQFF.